Below, 26 T cell receptor beta chains from the same sample are listed, as sequenced in a study of blood T cell repertoires in COVID-19. TCRdb's table, derived via immunoSEQ multiplex PCR, lists solely in-frame clones and lacks some. The sample consists of some 150,000 clones, roughly 87% of them appearing once. The sequencing sample was made of PBMCs or T cells enriched from blood (not recorded which). The receptors shown here come from a human donor with acute COVID-19. The donor label of this sample is uncertain.

J is TRBJ1-2 and V is TRBV19; D remains ambiguous. The germline V and J ends were trimmed by 4 bases and 7 bases, with 13 bases remaining between them. Germline CDR1 LNHDA, CDR2 SQIVND (reference sequence). The CDR3 consists of 13 residues. The CDR3 DNA reads as TGTGCCAGTAGTACTCTCGCGGTCTCTGGCTACACCTTC. It encodes CASSTLAVSGYTF.

The rearrangement uses TRBV6-5 and TRBJ2-1, with TRBD1 matching 11 bases. This CDR3 is built from 14 residues. V shed 8 bases, J shed 8 bases, and the junction held 8 bases outside the gene matches. CDR1 MNHEY and CDR2 SVGAGI come from the germline V gene. In DNA, the CDR3 is TGTGCCAGCCAAGGGACAGGGGGACTTTATGAGCAGTTCTTC. Amino acid sequence: CASQGTGGLYEQFF.

This chain joins TRBV18 and TRBJ2-3; D might be TRBD2 (5 bases). From germline, CDR1 is KGHSH and CDR2 LQKENI. V lost 2 bases and J lost 0, with 9 bases in between. The CDR3 consists of 15 residues. The CDR3 spells CASSPMSGSTDTQYF. CDR3 bases: TGTGCCAGCTCACCAATGAGCGGTAGCACAGATACGCAGTATTTT.

The V gene is TRBV19, the J gene TRBJ1-1; D is unresolved. Germline loops: CDR1 LNHDA, CDR2 SQIVND (reference sequence). The V end was cut by 0 bases, the J end by 4 bases, with 18 bases between. CDR3 length: 17 residues. The CDR3, as DNA: TGTGCCAGTAGTATAGACCCCTTCAGAGGGCTAGTCACTGAAGCTTTCTTT. It encodes CASSIDPFRGLVTEAFF.

The V call is TRBV19, the J call TRBJ2-1; tentative D call: TRBD2 (6 bases). The CDR3 runs 19 residues. V was shortened by 1 base and J by 5 bases, with 24 bases between the two germline ends. The germline V gene has CDR1 LNHDA and CDR2 SQIVND (reference sequence). CDR3 nucleotides: TGTGCCAGTAGTATAGCGCCTAGCGAGAGAAGGTGGGAAGACAATGAGCAGTTCTTC. Its translation: CASSIAPSERRWEDNEQFF.

V usage is TRBV10-3 and J usage is TRBJ2-7; TRBD2 agrees at 7 bases. V lost 5 bases and J lost 2; bases outside the gene matches: 6. Germline-derived CDR1 and CDR2 are ENHRY and SYGVKD. This CDR3 is 14 amino acids long. CDR3 protein: CAISTGGGAYEQYF. The CDR3 DNA reads as TGTGCCATCAGTACCGGCGGGGGAGCCTACGAGCAGTACTTC.

J is TRBJ2-1 and V is TRBV4-3; 7 bases match TRBD2. Germline V gene sequence: CDR1 LGHNA, CDR2 YSLEER. The trim removed 1 base at V and 4 bases at J, leaving 10 bases unmatched. The CDR3 contains 17 residues. CDR3 nucleotide sequence: TGCGCCAGCAGCCAAGGCACCGCGGGGGAGATATACAATGAGCAGTTCTTC. Residues: CASSQGTAGEIYNEQFF.

The chain recombines TRBV5-1 with TRBJ2-1; 15 bases match TRBD2. CDR3 length: 18 residues. Germline CDR1 SGHRS, CDR2 YFSETQ. Trimming cost V 4 bases and J 2 bases; bases outside gene matches: 7. The CDR3 nucleotides read TGCGCCAGCAGCCGGAGGACTAGCGGGGGGGTAACCTACAATGAGCAGTTCTTC. It is translated as CASSRRTSGGVTYNEQFF.

This chain links TRBV5-1 with TRBJ2-7, with a tentative D call TRBD2 (5 bases). The V end was cut by 0 bases, the J end by 5 bases, with 12 bases between. This CDR3 has 14 residues. CDR1 and CDR2 (germline): SGHRS, YFSETQ. CDR3 coding DNA: TGCGCCAGCAGCTTGGCGGGGTCAAGGGACGAGCAGTACTTC. Protein product: CASSLAGSRDEQYF.

The chain carries TRBV2 and TRBJ2-2; the match to TRBD2 covers 9 bases. Trimming at V came to 4 bases and at J to 2 bases, leaving 8 bases not matched to a gene. The CDR3 spans 17 residues. The germline V gene encodes CDR1 SNHLY and CDR2 FYNNEI. The CDR3 nucleotides are TGTGCCAGCAGTGGAGGTAGCGGGGGTCCCAACACCGGGGAGCTGTTTTTT. Amino acids: CASSGGSGGPNTGELFF. Based on the CDR3 plus reference TRBV2 and TRBJ2-2, the full variable domain is EPEVTQTPSHQVTQMGQEVILRCVPISNHLYFYWYRQILGQKVEFLVSFYNNEISEKSEIFDDQFSVERPDGSNFTLKIRSTKLEDSAMYFCASSGGSGGPNTGELFFGEGSRLTVL.

This rearrangement joins TRBV7-7 to TRBJ2-7; the match to TRBD1 covers 9 bases. Trimming cost V 3 bases and J 3 bases; bases outside gene matches: 6. The CDR3 has 15 amino acids. Germline V gene lookup returns CDR1 SSHAT and CDR2 FNYEAQ (reference sequence). The CDR3 is CASSLGQGSHYEQYF. The CDR3 DNA sequence: TGTGCCAGCAGCTTGGGACAGGGCTCCCACTACGAGCAGTACTTC.

J is TRBJ2-3 and V is TRBV6-4, with 13 positions matching TRBD2. This CDR3 is built from 15 residues. The germline gives CDR1 MRHNA, CDR2 SNTAGT. V trimming: 5 bases; J trimming: 4 bases; junction bases outside the gene matches: 3. The DNA of the CDR3 is TGTGCCAGCAGTCGACTAGCGGGGGGCGCAGATACGCAGTATTTT. It specifies CASSRLAGGADTQYF.

The V call is TRBV2, the J call TRBJ2-1; TRBD1 agrees at 9 bases. The germline V gene encodes CDR1 SNHLY and CDR2 FYNNEI. The CDR3 totals 13 residues. J lost 6 bases, V lost 10 bases, and 7 bases had no gene match. CDR3 nucleotide sequence: TGTGCCATTCGGGACAGGGTGACCAATGAGCAGTTCTTC. The encoded protein is CAIRDRVTNEQFF.

V usage is TRBV5-1 and J usage is TRBJ2-5, with 10 bases aligning to TRBD1. Germline CDR1 is SGHRS and CDR2 is YFSETQ. This CDR3 is built from 15 residues. Losses at the gene ends were 4 bases for V and 5 bases for J; bases not matched to a gene: 8. In DNA form, the CDR3 reads TGCGCCAGCAGCCCCGGGACAGGGGTGGGGGAGACCCAGTACTTC. Its protein product is CASSPGTGVGETQYF.

The chain uses TRBV30 and TRBJ1-4; weak D call: TRBD1 (6 bases). The V end was cut by 3 bases, the J end by 0 bases, with 11 bases between. The length of the CDR3 is 15 residues. Germline loops: CDR1 GTSNPN, CDR2 SVGIG (reference sequence). The CDR3: CAWSRTVATNEKLFF. As DNA, the CDR3 is TGTGCCTGGAGCCGGACAGTAGCAACTAATGAAAAACTGTTTTTT.

The rearrangement links TRBV10-3 to TRBJ1-6, with D uncertain. With 0 bases removed from V and 8 bases from J, the gap between germline ends came to 5 bases. The germline CDR1 and CDR2 sequences are ENHRY and SYGVKD. The CDR3 has 13 residues. The DNA for the CDR3 is TGTGCCATCAGTGAGTCACGGGATTCACCCCTCCACTTT. This codes for CAISESRDSPLHF.

The V and J genes are TRBV4-2 and TRBJ2-5; 7 bases are shared with TRBD2. Unmatched junction bases numbered 3, after V lost 0 bases and J lost 2 bases. The length of the CDR3 is 15 residues. CDR1 is LGHNA, CDR2 YNFKEQ, per germline. The CDR3 DNA reads TGTGCCAGCAGCCAAGACAGGCGGGAGCAAGAGACCCAGTACTTC. Its translation: CASSQDRREQETQYF.

The CDR3 here is CATGGDLDTQYF. Here the CDR3 DNA reads TGTGCCACCGGGGGGGACCTCGATACGCAGTATTTT. The genes are TRBV24-1 and TRBJ2-3; TRBD2 agrees at 7 bases. CDR3 length equals 12 residues. Germline V gives CDR1 KGHDR, CDR2 SFDVKD. The junction had 5 bases not matched to a gene; V was cut back by 9 bases and J by 6 bases.

This rearrangement joins TRBV7-9 to TRBJ1-1; a weak D match, TRBD1 (5 bases). Germline loops: CDR1 SEHNR, CDR2 FQNEAQ (reference sequence). Trimming shortened V by 0 bases and J by 3 bases, and 17 bases separated the two germline ends. The CDR3 contains 17 residues. CDR3 in DNA: TGTGCCAGCAGCTTAGCCAAGTGGGGGGTCCCTTACACTGAAGCTTTCTTT. Translated: CASSLAKWGVPYTEAFF. The full variable domain, with the rest looked up from reference TRBV7-9 and TRBJ1-1, is DTGVSQNPRHKITKRGQNVTFRCDPISEHNRLYWYRQTLGQGPEFLTYFQNEAQLEKSRLLSDRFSAERPKGSFSTLEIQRTEQGDSAMYLCASSLAKWGVPYTEAFFGQGTRLTVV.

The chain employs TRBV5-4 and TRBJ1-1; 7 bases agree with TRBD1. The V segment lost 7 bases and the J segment 3 bases; nucleotides outside the gene matches: 9. Germline-derived CDR1 and CDR2 are SGHNT and YYREEE (reference sequence). The CDR3 is 14 residues long. The CDR3 DNA sequence: TGTGCCAGCGGGGGAGACAGGGATTACACTGAAGCTTTCTTT. Amino acids: CASGGDRDYTEAFF.

The chain couples TRBV10-3 to TRBJ1-2; 9 bases are a match to TRBD1. CDR1 and CDR2 (germline): ENHRY, SYGVKD. The CDR3 spans 13 residues. Trimming cost V 10 bases and J 4 bases; bases outside gene matches: 7. The CDR3 nucleotides are TGTGCCAGCGATGGGGACAGGGCCTATGGCTACACCTTC. This codes for CASDGDRAYGYTF.

The rearrangement uses TRBV29-1 and TRBJ1-1; the match to TRBD1 covers 7 bases. The CDR3 is 14 residues long. CDR1 and CDR2 from the germline V gene are SQVTM and ANQGSEA. Losses at the gene ends were 3 bases for V and 2 bases for J; bases not matched to a gene: 6. CDR3 coding DNA: TGCAGCGTTGACCAACAGGGGACAAACACTGAAGCTTTCTTT. It encodes CSVDQQGTNTEAFF.

This rearrangement joins TRBV18 to TRBJ1-3, with TRBD1 identical over 12 bases. CDR3 size: 20 residues. Germline lookup yields CDR1 KGHSH and CDR2 LQKENI. V lost 3 bases and J lost 0; bases outside the gene matches: 12. CDR3 region: CASSPLGTGGHLRSGNTIYF. The CDR3 DNA reads as TGTGCCAGCTCACCCCTTGGGACAGGGGGCCACCTCCGCTCTGGAAACACCATATATTTT.

This sequence joins TRBV3-1 (or the pseudogene TRBV3-2) and TRBJ1-1, with TRBD1 identical over 7 bases. The J segment lost 0 bases and the V segment lost 4 bases, leaving 8 bases of the junction unmatched. The CDR3 has 16 amino acids. CDR1 and CDR2 from the germline V gene are LGHDT and YNNKEL (reference sequence). CDR3 amino acids: CASSRRGGALNTEAFF. The CDR3 DNA is TGTGCCAGCAGCCGGAGAGGGGGCGCTTTGAACACTGAAGCTTTCTTT.

The chain joins TRBV5-1 to TRBJ2-7; 7 positions match TRBD1. The CDR3 has 11 residues. Germline V gene sequence: CDR1 SGHRS, CDR2 YFSETQ. J lost 9 bases, V lost 2 bases, and 2 bases had no gene match. The CDR3 DNA follows: TGCGCCAGCAGCTTAACAGGGGTGCAGTACTTC. Protein: CASSLTGVQYF. Full variable domain (rest looked up from reference TRBV5-1 and TRBJ2-7): KAGVTQTPRYLIKTRGQQVTLSCSPISGHRSVSWYQQTPGQGLQFLFEYFSETQRNKGNFPGRFSGRQFSNSRSEMNVSTLELGDSALYLCASSLTGVQYFGPGTRLTVT.

V usage is TRBV9 and J usage is TRBJ1-2, with TRBD1 matching 8 bases. The V gene's germline CDR1 is SGDLS and CDR2 YYNGEE. Germline trimming cut 5 bases from V and 7 bases from J; bases unmatched to any gene: 10. This CDR3 is built from 14 residues. DNA of the CDR3: TGTGCCAGCAGTCCCAGGGGGCTTTTAGGTGGCTACACCTTC. Translation gives CASSPRGLLGGYTF.